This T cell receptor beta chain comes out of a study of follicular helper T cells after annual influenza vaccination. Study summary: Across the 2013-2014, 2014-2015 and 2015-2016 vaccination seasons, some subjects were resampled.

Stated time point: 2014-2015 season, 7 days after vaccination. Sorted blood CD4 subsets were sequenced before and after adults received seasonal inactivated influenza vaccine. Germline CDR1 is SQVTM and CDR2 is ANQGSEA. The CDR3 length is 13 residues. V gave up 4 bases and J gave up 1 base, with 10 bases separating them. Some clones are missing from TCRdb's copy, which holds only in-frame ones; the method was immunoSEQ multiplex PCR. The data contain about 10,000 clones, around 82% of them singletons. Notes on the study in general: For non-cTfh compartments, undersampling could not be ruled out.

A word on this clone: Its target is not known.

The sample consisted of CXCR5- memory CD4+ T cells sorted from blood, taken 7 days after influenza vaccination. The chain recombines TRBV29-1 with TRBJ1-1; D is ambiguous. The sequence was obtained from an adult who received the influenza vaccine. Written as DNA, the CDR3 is TGCAGCGTTGTCACCCGATCGAACACTGAAGCTTTCTTT. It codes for CSVVTRSNTEAFF. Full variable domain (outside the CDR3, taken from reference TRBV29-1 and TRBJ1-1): SAVISQKPSRDICQRGTSLTIQCQVDSQVTMMFWYRQQPGQSLTLIATANQGSEATYESGFVIDKFPISRPNLTFSTLTVSNMSPEDSSIYLCSVVTRSNTEAFFGQGTRLTVV.